This T cell receptor beta chain was sequenced in a study of neurological immune-mediated disorders. Regarding the study as a whole: Among 34 multiple sclerosis patients, phylogenetic grouping put the repertoires of 18 into a single related-CDR3 cluster, a possible signature. It was HTLV-1-associated myelopathy that showed the most TCR clonal expansion, while multiple sclerosis showed the least, falling below healthy controls. Across subjects, expanded clones had no CDR3 amino acid sequences in common, pointing to private repertoires in all groups.

This clonotype was counted at least ten times. The antigen is not known. The cDNA was synthesized by means of template-switch 5'RACE, which was carried out with 10-nucleotide random UMIs. TCRdb passed the 5' RACE reads through MiXCR, listing each CDR3 protein once. Seen here are 50,000 to 55,000 distinct CDR3 sequences, around 4% observed once, and the top ten hold 6.5%. The sequenced sample consisted of PBMCs. This receptor was taken from a man between 60 and 70 years old with multiple sclerosis.

The DNA for the CDR3 is TGTGCCAGCAGCGTAGGACTACCTAGCACAGATACGCAGTATTTT. Translating gives CASSVGLPSTDTQYF. V usage is TRBV9 and J usage is TRBJ2-3; a possible D gene is TRBD2 (5 bases). The ends were cut back, 0 bases at V and 0 bases at J, with 8 bases in the middle. Germline V gene lookup returns CDR1 SGDLS and CDR2 YYNGEE. The CDR3 has 15 amino acids.